This TCR beta chain was recorded in a study of blood T cells in healthy people across ages (dated by TCRdb to between 2015 and 2016). Background for the entire study: In model experiments, roughly one uniquely barcoded TCR beta cDNA molecule per two T cells was captured by template switching. Four age groups were formed from the donors: young (average 16 years), middle-aged (approximately 40), aged (about 62) and long-lived (more than 75). Two additional independent replicas of 1 million unique cDNA reads from the same blood draw were analyzed for two donors (one aged 18 to 29 and one aged 80 or older). To avoid experimental bias, donors of different ages were distributed randomly across sequencing lanes. Using deep sequencing normalized with unique cDNA molecular identifiers, the study measured how TCR beta repertoire diversity changes with age. The research as a whole found: Because the CMV infection status of the donors was unknown, age-related changes in expanded clonotypes may potentially have been confounded. Total diversity estimates from one million sequenced T cells were considered lower bounds and underestimates. The long-lived group showed more naive CD4+ T cells, fewer expanded clones and increased TCR diversity than the aged group, suggesting age selection. As age increased, observed TCR beta diversity per million T cells dropped in a roughly linear way, and a significant reduction was already evident by age 40. Observed TCR beta diversity correlated strongly with the percentage of naive T cells measured by flow cytometry. Because profiling used bulk unsorted PBMCs, naive and antigen-experienced compartments could not be compared conclusively.

The library relied on 5' RACE. TCRdb names Illumina HiSeq 2500 as the instrument used. A second PCR of about 7 to 12 cycles was performed with a sample-barcoded 5' primer and a J-beta primer mix. A template-switch 5' adaptor carrying 12 random nucleotides introduced a unique molecular identifier onto each TCR beta cDNA molecule. Each sample yielded at least 2.5 million CDR3-containing paired-end reads. First-strand cDNA synthesis was performed from all RNA using the Mint cDNA synthesis kit, with priming by a TRBC-specific oligonucleotide. After uracil-DNA glycosylase treatment, a first 18-cycle PCR used universal primers M1SS and BC2_uni_R on all cDNA. Concerning the study's data processing: Each sample was normalized by randomly selecting 1 million high-quality reads, each carrying a distinct molecular identifier. Instead of being binned into consensus sequences, reads with shared molecular identifiers were discarded. MiTCR, run with a Q25 quality threshold and the strictest error-elimination algorithm, handled CDR3 identification, clonotype clustering and error correction. A nonparametric unseen species model using Euler transformation provided a lower-bound estimate of total TCR beta diversity. TCRdb cleaned the public reads at Q25 with fastp, built clones with MiXCR and kept in-frame beta chains. Here each entry gathers all rows of one CDR3 protein and keeps the most common genes and DNA. The V and J calls were determined by TCRdb, not by the authors. The sample table holds over a million distinct CDR3 sequences, of which less than 45% were seen once. Under 5% of the sample comes from the top ten.

Inclusive of the bounding cysteine and phenylalanine, the CDR3 is 14 residues long. The entry retains the CDR3 DNA only, 42 bases that are in frame from base 1. According to the germline V gene, CDR1 reads MNHEY and CDR2 reads SVGAGI. After removal of 2 bases from V and 4 bases from J, the junction retains 2 bases not matched to a gene. Systemically healthy Caucasian individuals from Russia, 35 to 50 in total and aged roughly 6 to 100 years, were included as donors. Each donor gave approximately 9.4 milliliters of peripheral blood, drawn into EDTA-treated Vacutainer tubes. Ficoll-Paque density-gradient centrifugation was used to isolate PBMCs, with at least 6.5 million per sample. Total RNA was extracted from PBMCs with Trizol reagent, with at least 5.5 micrograms obtained per sample. Naive CD45RAhigh/CD27high T cell percentages were measured by flow cytometry on a PBMC aliquot from every donor. As for this clonotype: Its antigen remains unidentified. Base qualities are not provided; no much larger clone lies one nucleotide away.

This sequence was found in a woman younger than 35 in good health. The chain links TRBV6-5 with TRBJ2-1, and 7 bases in between align with TRBD2. Sequencing was performed on blood. CDR3 region: CASSYASGYNEQFF. The DNA sequence is given as TGTGCCAGCAGTTACGCTAGCGGTTACAATGAGCAGTTCTTC.